The rows below give T cell receptor beta chains drawn from one sample of a study of beta chain features in type 1 diabetes. Libraries were prepared by immunoSEQ multiplex PCR; TCRdb keeps only in-frame clonotypes and omits some of them. The sample consists of hundreds of thousands of clones, around 15% of them appearing once. The sequencing sample was made of naive CD4+ T cells from blood. Source of these receptors: a man in his late teens or twenties in good health. Both conserved end residues are part of each CDR3. D genes are given only for firm matches. Clone sizes are given selectively: once, few, many, or a class where the clone is expanded.

abundance | d_gene | len | j_gene | v_gene | CDR3aa | CDR3nt
- | - | 14 | TRBJ1-5 | TRBV7-9 | CASSWDNSNQPQHF | TGTGCCAGCAGCTGGGACAATAGCAATCAGCCCCAGCATTTT
few | - | 14 | TRBJ2-5 | TRBV5-4 | CASSSRGIQETQYF | TGTGCCAGCAGTTCAAGAGGGATCCAAGAGACCCAGTACTTC
few | TRBD2 | 17 | TRBJ2-2 | TRBV4-3 | CASSRARGGGPNGELFF | TGCGCCAGCTCACGTGCTAGGGGCGGGGGGCCGAACGGGGAGCTGTTTTTT
- | - | 15 | TRBJ1-1 | TRBV7-9 | CASSLTTPGASEAFF | TGTGCCAGCAGCTTAACTACCCCGGGGGCTTCTGAAGCTTTCTTT
few | - | 14 | TRBJ2-2 | TRBV10-3 | CAISGSEIIRELFF | TGTGCCATCAGTGGGTCCGAAATCATCCGGGAGCTGTTTTTT
- | - | 15 | TRBJ1-3 | TRBV7-2 | CASTPGGVSGNTIYF | TGTGCCAGCACCCCCGGGGGAGTCTCTGGAAACACCATATATTTT
few | TRBD2 | 14 | TRBJ2-1 | TRBV30 | CAWSGAGGPNEQFF | TGTGCCTGGAGTGGGGCGGGGGGGCCGAATGAGCAGTTCTTC
- | - | 15 | TRBJ2-5 | TRBV25-1 | CASSEAGGGVETQYF | TGTGCCAGCAGTGAAGCAGGTGGAGGGGTAGAGACCCAGTACTTC
few | - | 15 | TRBJ1-4 | TRBV9 | CASSPRGGENEKLFF | TGTGCCAGCAGCCCACGAGGGGGAGAGAATGAAAAACTGTTTTTT
- | TRBD1 | 13 | TRBJ1-2 | TRBV2 | CASSRQGSYGYTF | TGTGCCAGCAGTAGACAGGGGAGCTATGGCTACACCTTC
few | - | 12 | TRBJ1-2 | TRBV29-1 | CSVVPGAYGYTF | TGCAGCGTTGTCCCGGGGGCTTATGGCTACACCTTC
- | TRBD2 | 14 | TRBJ2-1 | TRBV10-3 | CAITSRDGRNEQFF | TGTGCCATCACGTCCAGGGACGGGAGGAATGAGCAGTTCTTC
- | - | 16 | TRBJ1-5 | TRBV6-5 | CASSYSGRGSNQPQHF | TGTGCCAGCAGTTACTCGGGAAGGGGCAGCAATCAGCCCCAGCATTTT
few | - | 17 | TRBJ2-6 | TRBV7-2 | CASSRGGAGFGANVLTF | TGTGCCAGCAGCCGAGGTGGGGCAGGATTTGGGGCCAACGTCCTGACTTTC
- | TRBD1 | 15 | TRBJ2-2 | TRBV7-3 | CASSRGQGGTGELFF | TGTGCCAGCAGCCGGGGACAGGGAGGGACCGGGGAGCTGTTTTTT
- | - | 15 | TRBJ2-1 | TRBV7-3 | CASSLNLGRYNEQFF | TGTGCCAGCAGCTTAAATCTGGGGCGCTACAATGAGCAGTTCTTC
- | - | 15 | TRBJ1-2 | TRBV5-4 | CASSVGEATRYGYTF | TGTGCCAGCAGCGTTGGAGAGGCCACCAGGTATGGCTACACCTTC
few | TRBD2 | 15 | TRBJ2-7 | TRBV4-3 | CASSPGLAGKYEQYF | TGCGCCAGCAGCCCGGGACTAGCGGGGAAGTACGAGCAGTACTTC
- | - | 14 | TRBJ2-7 | TRBV10-3 | CAIMGGPGGYEQYF | TGTGCCATCATGGGGGGGCCGGGTGGCTACGAGCAGTACTTC
- | TRBD1 | 15 | TRBJ2-3 | TRBV5-1 | CASSLAPGGLDTQYF | TGCGCCAGCAGCTTGGCCCCAGGGGGCCTAGATACGCAGTATTTT
few | - | 14 | TRBJ1-1 | TRBV5-4 | CASSLRGLNTEAFF | TGTGCCAGCAGCTTACGGGGATTGAACACTGAAGCTTTCTTT
- | TRBD1 | 11 | TRBJ2-7 | TRBV28 | CASSRQGKNYF | TGTGCCAGCAGTAGACAGGGGAAAAATTACTTC
- | - | 12 | TRBJ2-7 | TRBV28 | CASNTGSHEQYF | TGTGCCAGCAATACAGGGTCCCACGAGCAGTACTTC
few | TRBD1 | 15 | TRBJ1-5 | TRBV7-2 | CASSSAGGRNQPQHF | TGTGCCAGCAGCTCAGCAGGGGGCCGCAATCAGCCCCAGCATTTT
- | - | 14 | TRBJ2-7 | TRBV18 | CASSPRSLSYEQYF | TGTGCCAGCTCACCTAGATCGCTCTCCTACGAGCAGTACTTC
- | TRBD1 | 13 | TRBJ2-7 | TRBV29-1 | CSVATGGNYEQYF | TGCAGCGTTGCTACAGGGGGGAACTACGAGCAGTACTTC
- | TRBD1 | 15 | TRBJ2-1 | TRBV11-3 | CASSLEGTAYNEQFF | TGTGCCAGCAGCTTAGAAGGGACAGCTTACAATGAGCAGTTCTTC
- | - | 17 | TRBJ1-3 | TRBV7-2 | CASSPRVGRAPGNTIYF | TGTGCCAGCAGCCCGAGGGTGGGCAGGGCCCCTGGAAACACCATATATTTT
few | - | 15 | TRBJ1-3 | TRBV19 | CASTASHISGNTIYF | TGTGCCAGTACCGCTAGTCACATCTCTGGAAACACCATATATTTT
- | - | 14 | TRBJ1-1 | TRBV9 | CASSVIQKNTEAFF | TGTGCCAGCAGCGTGATACAGAAGAACACTGAAGCTTTCTTT
- | TRBD1 | 15 | TRBJ1-2 | TRBV6-5 | CASSYSSTGVGGYTF | TGTGCCAGCAGTTACTCCTCAACAGGGGTCGGAGGCTACACCTTC
- | TRBD2 | 17 | TRBJ2-5 | TRBV4-2 | CASSQGGLAGEQETQYF | TGTGCCAGCAGCCAAGGCGGTTTAGCGGGGGAACAAGAGACCCAGTACTTC
few | TRBD1 | 16 | TRBJ2-5 | TRBV2 | CAGAPGQGGWKETQYF | TGTGCCGGTGCCCCAGGACAGGGTGGCTGGAAAGAGACCCAGTACTTC
few | - | 11 | TRBJ2-5 | TRBV30 | CAWSPWETQYF | TGTGCCTGGAGCCCTTGGGAAACCCAGTACTTC
few | TRBD1 | 15 | TRBJ2-4 | TRBV5-1 | CASSLVGDRGNIQYF | TGCGCCAGCAGCTTGGTCGGGGACAGGGGAAACATTCAGTACTTC
few | TRBD1 | 14 | TRBJ1-5 | TRBV5-1 | CASSRGTGGQPQHF | TGCGCCAGCAGCAGAGGGACAGGGGGCCAGCCCCAGCATTTT
- | - | 14 | TRBJ1-1 | TRBV10-3 | CAISEFAGRTEAFF | TGTGCCATCAGTGAGTTTGCAGGGAGGACTGAAGCTTTCTTT
few | TRBD2 | 17 | TRBJ2-1 | TRBV7-2 | CASSLNPGLAGVGEQFF | TGTGCCAGCAGCTTGAACCCGGGACTAGCGGGAGTTGGGGAGCAGTTCTTC
few | TRBD1 | 15 | TRBJ1-1 | TRBV18 | CASSLGTGSNTEAFF | TGTGCCAGCTCACTTGGGACAGGTTCGAACACTGAAGCTTTCTTT
- | TRBD2 | 16 | TRBJ2-2 | TRBV19 | CASSTAGVTNTGELFF | TGTGCCAGTAGTACAGCGGGGGTAACGAACACCGGGGAGCTGTTTTTT
- | TRBD1 | 15 | TRBJ1-4 | TRBV10-3 | CAISGTGSTNEKLFF | TGTGCCATCAGTGGGACAGGGTCAACTAATGAAAAACTGTTTTTT
- | TRBD1 | 15 | TRBJ2-7 | TRBV19 | CASSSPGQGFYEQYF | TGTGCCAGTAGTTCTCCGGGACAGGGGTTCTACGAGCAGTACTTC
few | - | 15 | TRBJ1-1 | TRBV4-1 | CASSQDRSGGTEAFF | TGCGCCAGCAGCCAAGATCGTTCCGGGGGGACTGAAGCTTTCTTT
- | TRBD2 | 14 | TRBJ2-3 | TRBV11-2 | CASSLEGRADTQYF | TGTGCCAGCAGCTTAGAGGGGAGGGCAGATACGCAGTATTTT
few | TRBD1 | 15 | TRBJ1-1 | TRBV6-5 | CASSPQGARDTEAFF | TGTGCCAGCAGTCCTCAGGGGGCGCGGGACACTGAAGCTTTCTTT
- | TRBD1 | 16 | TRBJ1-5 | TRBV4-2 | CASSQESGGAFQPQHF | TGTGCCAGCAGCCAGGAATCAGGGGGCGCTTTTCAGCCCCAGCATTTT
few | TRBD2 | 16 | TRBJ2-1 | TRBV9 | CASSVAAGGPYNEQFF | TGTGCCAGCAGCGTAGCAGCGGGGGGCCCCTACAATGAGCAGTTCTTC
few | - | 19 | TRBJ2-2 | TRBV4-1 | CASRNPLRGAIGNTGELFF | TGCGCCAGCAGGAACCCCCTTCGGGGGGCAATTGGGAACACCGGGGAGCTGTTTTTT
few | - | 14 | TRBJ2-1 | TRBV5-1 | CASSLVVRYNEQFF | TGCGCCAGCAGCTTGGTAGTTCGCTACAATGAGCAGTTCTTC
few | TRBD1 | 14 | TRBJ2-5 | TRBV12-5 | CASGSSGGSETQYF | TGTGCTAGTGGTTCCTCAGGGGGCAGCGAGACCCAGTACTTC
few | TRBD2 | 15 | TRBJ2-7 | TRBV28 | CASSLLGGSRSEQYF | TGTGCCAGCAGTTTACTCGGCGGGAGTAGGTCCGAGCAGTACTTC
- | - | 19 | TRBJ1-1 | TRBV14 | CASSQDLVTQVRLNTEAFF | TGTGCCAGCAGCCAAGATCTGGTGACACAGGTTCGGTTGAACACTGAAGCTTTCTTT
- | TRBD2 | 17 | TRBJ2-1 | TRBV9 | CASSPTSGGISYNEQFF | TGTGCCAGCAGCCCGACAAGCGGGGGAATCTCCTACAATGAGCAGTTCTTC
- | - | 13 | TRBJ2-7 | TRBV19 | CASTRDGSYEQYF | TGTGCCAGTACCCGGGACGGGTCCTACGAGCAGTACTTC
- | TRBD1 | 14 | TRBJ1-1 | TRBV29-1 | CSVARGQGSTEAFF | TGCAGCGTTGCGAGGGGACAGGGAAGCACTGAAGCTTTCTTT
few | TRBD1 | 13 | TRBJ2-7 | TRBV10-3 | CATEGQASSEQYF | TGTGCCACCGAAGGACAGGCGTCTAGCGAGCAGTACTTC
few | - | 15 | TRBJ1-1 | TRBV6-5 | CASSLDGAGITEAFF | TGTGCCAGCAGCCTTGATGGGGCGGGGATCACTGAAGCTTTCTTT
few | TRBD1 | 13 | TRBJ1-2 | TRBV29-1 | CSVARTGGGGYTF | TGCAGCGTCGCCAGGACAGGGGGAGGTGGCTACACCTTC
- | - | 12 | TRBJ2-7 | TRBV18 | CASSPRDEQQYF | TGTGCCAGCTCACCACGGGATGAACAGCAGTACTTC
- | - | 15 | TRBJ1-5 | TRBV7-9 | CASSPGESGHQPQHF | TGTGCCAGCAGCCCGGGGGAATCGGGCCATCAGCCCCAGCATTTT